These 8 T cell receptor beta chains originate from one sample sequenced in a study of blood T cell repertoires in COVID-19. The table came from immunoSEQ multiplex PCR; TCRdb's copy has only in-frame clones and leaves some out. This sample yields around 160,000 clones, of which around 86% are seen a single time; around 6.3% belongs to the top ten. The sequenced sample consisted of peripheral blood. The receptors come from a man older than 75 with acute or convalescent COVID-19.

The chain combines TRBV10-1 with TRBJ2-3, with D perhaps matching TRBD1 (6 bases). The germline V and J ends were trimmed by 6 bases and 4 bases, with 17 bases remaining between them. The CDR3 is 15 amino acids. CDR1 and CDR2 (germline): WNHNN, SYGVQD (reference sequence). The CDR3, as DNA: TGCGCCAGCAGGGACAGCGGCTCCCCGGCAGATACGCAGTATTTT. It yields the protein CASRDSGSPADTQYF.

On this clone: Different DNA sequences within this sample yield the same CDR3. The rearrangement links TRBV19 to TRBJ1-2, with 7 positions matching TRBD1. Germline V gene lookup returns CDR1 LNHDA and CDR2 SQIVND (reference sequence). The junction had 3 bases not matched to a gene; V was cut back by 4 bases and J by 1 base. This CDR3 is built from 14 residues. The CDR3 bases are TGTGCCAGTAGTACTCGGGACAGTAACTATGGCTACACCTTC. Residues: CASSTRDSNYGYTF. Looking up the rest from reference TRBV19 and TRBJ1-2 gives the full variable domain: DGGITQSPKYLFRKEGQNVTLSCEQNLNHDAMYWYRQDPGQGLRLIYYSQIVNDFQKGDIAEGYSVSREKKESFPLTVTSAQKNPTAFYLCASSTRDSNYGYTFGSGTRLTVV.

The gene calls are TRBV29-1 and TRBJ1-1; unclear D gene. Trimming shortened V by 7 bases and J by 0 bases, and 15 bases separated the two germline ends. The CDR3 is made up of 14 amino acids. The V gene's germline CDR1 is SQVTM and CDR2 ANQGSEA. CDR3 loop: CSARLSNLNTEAFF. The CDR3 nucleotides are TGCAGCGCCCGCCTGAGCAATTTGAACACTGAAGCTTTCTTT.

This chain joins TRBV28 and TRBJ1-1; 9 bases line up with TRBD1. Germline trimming cut 6 bases from V and 3 bases from J; bases unmatched to any gene: 5. CDR3 size: 14 residues. The germline gives CDR1 MDHEN, CDR2 SYDVKM. The DNA of the CDR3 is TGTGCCAGCAGGAGGGGACAGGGAGACACTGAAGCTTTCTTT. This encodes CASRRGQGDTEAFF.

The sample holds a few counts of this clone. The chain links TRBV5-4 to TRBJ1-4; TRBD1 aligns across 7 bases. Germline CDR1 SGHNT, CDR2 YYREEE (reference sequence). The CDR3 is made up of 14 amino acids. V shed 4 bases and J 8 bases; nucleotides not matched to a gene: 8. DNA of the CDR3: TGTGCCAGCAGCGAGGACAGGTTCGGGGAAAAACTGTTTTTT. It specifies CASSEDRFGEKLFF.

This chain joins TRBV5-1 and TRBJ1-5, with D maybe TRBD1 (6 bases). Trimming stripped 4 bases from V and 1 base from J, with 6 bases between. The CDR3 is 13 residues long. Germline-derived CDR1 and CDR2 are SGHRS and YFSETQ. The CDR3 loop is CASSQGSNQPQHF. The CDR3 nucleotides read TGCGCCAGCAGCCAGGGGAGCAATCAGCCCCAGCATTTT.

The chain couples TRBV4-1 to TRBJ2-1; D might be TRBD2 (6 bases). V was cut by 4 bases and J by 3 bases, with 10 bases left in between. The CDR3 contains 14 residues. CDR1 is MGHRA and CDR2 is YSYEKL in the germline V gene. This CDR3 reads CASSLQGGYNEQFF. In nucleotides, the CDR3 is TGCGCCAGCAGCCTGCAGGGAGGCTACAATGAGCAGTTCTTC.

This chain uses TRBV20-1 with TRBJ2-7, with a tentative D call TRBD1 (6 bases). Per the germline V gene, CDR1 is DFQATT and CDR2 is SNEGSKA (reference sequence). The CDR3 has 14 amino acids. V lost 3 bases and J 2 bases, leaving 14 bases between the germline ends. The CDR3 bases are TGCAGTGCTAGTGGGCAGGGGAACACCTACGAGCAGTACTTC. Translation: CSASGQGNTYEQYF.